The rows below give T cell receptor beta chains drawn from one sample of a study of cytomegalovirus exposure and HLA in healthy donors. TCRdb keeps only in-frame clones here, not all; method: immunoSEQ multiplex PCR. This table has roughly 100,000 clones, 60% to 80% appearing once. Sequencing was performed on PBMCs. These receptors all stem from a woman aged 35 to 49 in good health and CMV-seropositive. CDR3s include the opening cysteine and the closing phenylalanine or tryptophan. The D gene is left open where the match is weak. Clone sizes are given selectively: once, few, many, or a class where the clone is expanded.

CDR3aa: CASSHAGQFNYGYTF
CDR3nt: TGCGCCAGCAGCCACGCAGGACAGTTCAACTATGGCTACACCTTC
v_gene: TRBV4-1
d_gene: .
j_gene: TRBJ1-2
abundance: .

CDR3aa: CASSLGQNNEQFF
CDR3nt: TGTGCCAGCAGCTTGGGACAGAACAATGAGCAGTTCTTC
v_gene: TRBV2
d_gene: TRBD1
j_gene: TRBJ2-1
abundance: .

CDR3aa: CASSYADTQYF
CDR3nt: TGTGCCAGCAGTTACGCGGATACGCAGTATTTT
v_gene: TRBV6-6
d_gene: .
j_gene: TRBJ2-3
abundance: .

CDR3aa: CASIRRGGASYEQYF
CDR3nt: TGTGCCAGCATCCGCCGGGGGGGCGCGTCCTACGAGCAGTACTTC
v_gene: TRBV2
d_gene: TRBD2
j_gene: TRBJ2-7
abundance: .

CDR3aa: CASSSGTRGEETQYF
CDR3nt: TGTGCCAGCAGTTCCGGGACTAGGGGAGAAGAGACCCAGTACTTC
v_gene: TRBV27
d_gene: TRBD2
j_gene: TRBJ2-5
abundance: .

CDR3aa: CASSHQAAEQYF
CDR3nt: TGTGCCAGCAGCCACCAGGCCGCCGAGCAGTACTTC
v_gene: TRBV14
d_gene: .
j_gene: TRBJ2-7
abundance: .

CDR3aa: CASRSPGLNEKLFF
CDR3nt: TGTGCCAGCAGATCGCCGGGACTTAATGAAAAACTGTTTTTT
v_gene: TRBV6-5
d_gene: .
j_gene: TRBJ1-4
abundance: .

CDR3aa: CASRKPVAGHEQYF
CDR3nt: TGTGCCAGCAGAAAACCCGTAGCGGGACACGAGCAGTACTTC
v_gene: TRBV28
d_gene: TRBD2
j_gene: TRBJ2-7
abundance: .

CDR3aa: CATRDYRSTDTQYF
CDR3nt: TGTGCCACCAGGGACTACAGATCCACAGATACGCAGTATTTT
v_gene: TRBV15
d_gene: .
j_gene: TRBJ2-3
abundance: .

CDR3aa: CASSSSGTSYEQYF
CDR3nt: TGTGCCAGCAGCTCCTCCGGGACAAGCTACGAGCAGTACTTC
v_gene: TRBV7-9
d_gene: .
j_gene: TRBJ2-7
abundance: .

CDR3aa: CASSLDWGNTIYF
CDR3nt: TGCGCCAGCAGCTTGGACTGGGGAAACACCATATATTTT
v_gene: TRBV5-1
d_gene: .
j_gene: TRBJ1-3
abundance: .

CDR3aa: CASSQGPGRTSTDTQYF
CDR3nt: TGCGCCAGCAGCCAAGGGCCGGGAAGGACCAGCACAGATACGCAGTATTTT
v_gene: TRBV4-3
d_gene: .
j_gene: TRBJ2-3
abundance: few

CDR3aa: CASSGVGQGDGYTF
CDR3nt: TGTGCCAGCAGTGGGGTCGGACAGGGCGACGGCTACACCTTC
v_gene: TRBV2
d_gene: TRBD1
j_gene: TRBJ1-2
abundance: .

CDR3aa: CSVWTGASTDTQYF
CDR3nt: TGCAGCGTTTGGACAGGGGCGAGCACAGATACGCAGTATTTT
v_gene: TRBV29-1
d_gene: TRBD1
j_gene: TRBJ2-3
abundance: once

CDR3aa: CASSPHRGRSEQFF
CDR3nt: TGTGCCAGTAGTCCACACAGGGGCCGGAGTGAGCAGTTCTTC
v_gene: TRBV19
d_gene: TRBD1
j_gene: TRBJ2-1
abundance: .

CDR3aa: CASSVGAGTEAFF
CDR3nt: TGTGCCAGCAGCGTAGGGGCAGGAACTGAAGCTTTCTTT
v_gene: TRBV9
d_gene: .
j_gene: TRBJ1-1
abundance: few

CDR3aa: CASGDSPNSPLHF
CDR3nt: TGCGCCAGCGGGGACAGCCCTAATTCACCCCTCCACTTT
v_gene: TRBV10-1
d_gene: TRBD1
j_gene: TRBJ1-6
abundance: .

CDR3aa: CAISESNRAGELFF
CDR3nt: TGTGCCATCAGTGAGTCTAACCGGGCCGGGGAGCTGTTTTTT
v_gene: TRBV10-3
d_gene: .
j_gene: TRBJ2-2
abundance: .

CDR3aa: CASSLTSGGQAQETQYF
CDR3nt: TGTGCCAGCAGCTTGACTAGCGGGGGGCAGGCCCAAGAGACCCAGTACTTC
v_gene: TRBV5-8
d_gene: TRBD2
j_gene: TRBJ2-5
abundance: .

CDR3aa: CASMDTYYGYTF
CDR3nt: TGTGCCAGCATGGACACCTACTATGGCTACACCTTC
v_gene: TRBV19
d_gene: .
j_gene: TRBJ1-2
abundance: .

CDR3aa: CASGLQGTNTEAFF
CDR3nt: TGCGCCAGCGGCTTACAGGGGACGAACACTGAAGCTTTCTTT
v_gene: TRBV5-1
d_gene: TRBD1
j_gene: TRBJ1-1
abundance: .

CDR3aa: CASSDLTGGNNEQFF
CDR3nt: TGTGCCAGCAGTGACCTAACGGGGGGCAACAATGAGCAGTTCTTC
v_gene: TRBV6-4
d_gene: .
j_gene: TRBJ2-1
abundance: .

CDR3aa: CASSLVGRATTDTQYF
CDR3nt: TGTGCCAGCAGCTTAGTCGGGCGGGCTACCACAGATACGCAGTATTTT
v_gene: TRBV11-3
d_gene: .
j_gene: TRBJ2-3
abundance: .

CDR3aa: CASSPNLVGQGRKYF
CDR3nt: TGTGCCAGCTCACCAAATCTCGTGGGACAGGGAAGGAAGTACTTC
v_gene: TRBV18
d_gene: TRBD1
j_gene: TRBJ2-5
abundance: .

CDR3aa: CASSTYREENTGELFF
CDR3nt: TGTGCCAGTAGTACTTATCGAGAGGAGAACACCGGGGAGCTGTTTTTT
v_gene: TRBV19
d_gene: .
j_gene: TRBJ2-2
abundance: .

CDR3aa: CASSHNRDKGSKAFF
CDR3nt: TGTGCCAGCAGCCACAACCGGGACAAGGGCTCTAAGGCTTTCTTT
v_gene: TRBV11-2
d_gene: .
j_gene: TRBJ1-1
abundance: .

CDR3aa: CSSSQITGSYGYTF
CDR3nt: TGTTCCAGCAGCCAGATTACAGGGTCCTATGGCTACACCTTC
v_gene: TRBV7-9
d_gene: .
j_gene: TRBJ1-2
abundance: .

CDR3aa: CASSELGGVGKAFF
CDR3nt: TGTGCCAGTAGTGAACTGGGGGGTGTTGGGAAAGCTTTCTTT
v_gene: TRBV19
d_gene: .
j_gene: TRBJ1-1
abundance: .

CDR3aa: CASSVGDRNNYEQYF
CDR3nt: TGTGCCAGCAGCGTTGGGGACAGGAACAACTACGAGCAGTACTTC
v_gene: TRBV9
d_gene: TRBD1
j_gene: TRBJ2-7
abundance: .

CDR3aa: CASSLPSGSYEQYF
CDR3nt: TGTGCCAGCAGTTTACCTAGCGGGAGCTACGAGCAGTACTTC
v_gene: TRBV28
d_gene: TRBD2
j_gene: TRBJ2-7
abundance: .

CDR3aa: CASSQETSLTGSYNEQFF
CDR3nt: TGCGCCAGCAGCCAAGAAACCAGCCTGACAGGAAGCTACAATGAGCAGTTCTTC
v_gene: TRBV4-3
d_gene: .
j_gene: TRBJ2-1
abundance: .

CDR3aa: CASSLQKGQGRKQPQHF
CDR3nt: TGTGCCAGCAGTTTACAGAAAGGACAGGGCCGTAAGCAGCCCCAGCATTTT
v_gene: TRBV28
d_gene: TRBD1
j_gene: TRBJ1-5
abundance: .

CDR3aa: CASSSTPGRASGNTGELFF
CDR3nt: TGTGCCAGCAGCTCGACTCCGGGCCGGGCTAGCGGGAACACCGGGGAGCTGTTTTTT
v_gene: TRBV7-9
d_gene: TRBD2
j_gene: TRBJ2-2
abundance: .

CDR3aa: CASSGSGRRNEQFF
CDR3nt: TGTGCCAGCAGTGGAAGCGGGAGACGCAATGAGCAGTTCTTC
v_gene: TRBV27
d_gene: TRBD2
j_gene: TRBJ2-1
abundance: .

CDR3aa: CASSSESSYEQYF
CDR3nt: TGTGCCAGCAGTTCCGAGAGCTCCTACGAGCAGTACTTC
v_gene: TRBV5-5
d_gene: .
j_gene: TRBJ2-7
abundance: .

CDR3aa: CASSRAGGRQETQYF
CDR3nt: TGTGCCAGCAGCAGAGCGGGGGGCCGTCAAGAGACCCAGTACTTC
v_gene: TRBV5-4
d_gene: TRBD2
j_gene: TRBJ2-5
abundance: .

CDR3aa: CASSQSLDTQYF
CDR3nt: TGTGCCAGCAGCCAAAGCCTAGATACGCAGTATTTT
v_gene: TRBV7-6
d_gene: .
j_gene: TRBJ2-3
abundance: .

CDR3aa: CASSSSRSTEAFF
CDR3nt: TGTGCCAGCAGTTCCAGTAGGAGCACTGAAGCTTTCTTT
v_gene: TRBV27
d_gene: .
j_gene: TRBJ1-1
abundance: few

CDR3aa: CASSLMAGIITDTQYF
CDR3nt: TGCGCCAGCAGCTTGATGGCAGGGATAATCACAGATACGCAGTATTTT
v_gene: TRBV5-1
d_gene: .
j_gene: TRBJ2-3
abundance: few

CDR3aa: CASSVTSGSINEQFF
CDR3nt: TGTGCCAGTAGTGTTACTAGCGGCTCAATTAATGAGCAGTTCTTC
v_gene: TRBV19
d_gene: TRBD2
j_gene: TRBJ2-1
abundance: .

CDR3aa: CASSGDRVARPNLGHSNQPQHF
CDR3nt: TGCGCCAGCAGTGGGGACAGGGTGGCGAGACCAAATCTCGGCCATAGCAATCAGCCCCAGCATTTT
v_gene: TRBV10-2
d_gene: TRBD1
j_gene: TRBJ1-5
abundance: few

CDR3aa: CASRSLGTTGPGEAFF
CDR3nt: TGTGCCAGCCGATCGCTCGGGACTACGGGACCGGGTGAAGCTTTCTTT
v_gene: TRBV9
d_gene: .
j_gene: TRBJ1-1
abundance: few

CDR3aa: CASRMGQGTQPQHF
CDR3nt: TGTGCCAGCAGGATGGGACAGGGCACTCAGCCCCAGCATTTT
v_gene: TRBV27
d_gene: TRBD1
j_gene: TRBJ1-5
abundance: few

CDR3aa: CASSFQDYEQYF
CDR3nt: TGTGCCAGCAGCTTCCAGGACTACGAGCAGTACTTC
v_gene: TRBV7-9
d_gene: .
j_gene: TRBJ2-7
abundance: .

CDR3aa: CASSPGSGNTIYF
CDR3nt: TGTGCCAGCAGCCCCGGCTCTGGAAACACCATATATTTT
v_gene: TRBV5-4
d_gene: .
j_gene: TRBJ1-3
abundance: few

CDR3aa: CASSLQGPRDLHF
CDR3nt: TGTGCCAGCAGTCTACAGGGACCCCGGGACCTCCACTTT
v_gene: TRBV27
d_gene: .
j_gene: TRBJ1-6
abundance: .

CDR3aa: CASSSQGVFGEAFF
CDR3nt: TGTGCCAGCAGTTCACAGGGGGTTTTTGGTGAAGCTTTCTTT
v_gene: TRBV28
d_gene: TRBD1
j_gene: TRBJ1-1
abundance: .

CDR3aa: CASSRGQVGGETQYF
CDR3nt: TGTGCCAGCAGCCGGGGACAGGTGGGCGGAGAGACCCAGTACTTC
v_gene: TRBV6-1
d_gene: TRBD1
j_gene: TRBJ2-5
abundance: once

CDR3aa: CASSHRGRGAGELFF
CDR3nt: TGTGCCAGCAGTCATAGGGGCAGGGGCGCCGGGGAGCTGTTTTTT
v_gene: TRBV28
d_gene: .
j_gene: TRBJ2-2
abundance: .

CDR3aa: CSAGVTGELFF
CDR3nt: TGCAGCGCCGGAGTCACCGGGGAGCTGTTTTTT
v_gene: TRBV29-1
d_gene: .
j_gene: TRBJ2-2
abundance: .

CDR3aa: CASSLPPRVLRGETQYF
CDR3nt: TGTGCCAGCAGCTTACCCCCCAGGGTCCTCAGAGGAGAGACCCAGTACTTC
v_gene: TRBV7-9
d_gene: .
j_gene: TRBJ2-5
abundance: .

CDR3aa: CASSPGTGPYEQYF
CDR3nt: TGTGCCAGCAGTCCCGGGACAGGGCCCTACGAGCAGTACTTC
v_gene: TRBV27
d_gene: TRBD1
j_gene: TRBJ2-7
abundance: .

CDR3aa: CASSNEDSKKLFF
CDR3nt: TGTGCCAGCAGCAACGAGGACAGTAAAAAACTGTTTTTT
v_gene: TRBV13
d_gene: .
j_gene: TRBJ1-4
abundance: .

CDR3aa: CASSLRAGTSGTIPTYEQYF
CDR3nt: TGCGCCAGCAGCCTAAGGGCCGGGACTAGCGGGACGATACCCACCTACGAGCAGTACTTC
v_gene: TRBV5-1
d_gene: TRBD2
j_gene: TRBJ2-7
abundance: .

CDR3aa: CASSFPPAAASTDTQYF
CDR3nt: TGCGCCAGCAGCTTCCCTCCCGCAGCGGCTAGCACAGATACGCAGTATTTT
v_gene: TRBV5-1
d_gene: .
j_gene: TRBJ2-3
abundance: .

CDR3aa: CANSRLTSGGTDTQYF
CDR3nt: TGCGCCAACAGCCGCTTGACTAGCGGGGGAACAGATACGCAGTATTTT
v_gene: TRBV4-1
d_gene: TRBD2
j_gene: TRBJ2-3
abundance: once

CDR3aa: CASGGTNTEAFF
CDR3nt: TGTGCTAGTGGGGGCACGAACACTGAAGCTTTCTTT
v_gene: TRBV12-5
d_gene: .
j_gene: TRBJ1-1
abundance: .

CDR3aa: CASSSRAQPQHF
CDR3nt: TGTGCCAGCAGTTCCAGGGCACAGCCCCAGCATTTT
v_gene: TRBV28
d_gene: .
j_gene: TRBJ1-5
abundance: .

CDR3aa: CASASGATEAFF
CDR3nt: TGTGCCAGCGCCTCCGGAGCGACTGAAGCTTTCTTT
v_gene: TRBV28
d_gene: .
j_gene: TRBJ1-1
abundance: .

CDR3aa: CASSQESSRETQYF
CDR3nt: TGCGCCAGCAGCCAAGAGTCTAGCCGAGAGACCCAGTACTTC
v_gene: TRBV4-1
d_gene: .
j_gene: TRBJ2-5
abundance: .